This T cell receptor beta chain was sequenced in a study of spatial heterogeneity in lung cancer. Findings and caveats of the study: Ubiquitous expanded tumor TCRs surfaced in blood more at resection than they did at follow-up.

The presence of a unique molecular identifier marked each TCR cDNA molecule. TCRdb redid the calling of the 5' RACE reads with MiXCR, one entry per CDR3 protein. The data show about 92,000 distinct CDR3 sequences, with approximately 12% seen just once and just over 40% held by the top ten. Regarding time point: sample taken at primary tumor resection. Untreated early-stage non-small cell lung cancer patients, over 55 in total, were the donors. This clonotype turned up a few times. Its antigen remains unknown. The germline V gene encodes CDR1 DFQATT and CDR2 SNEGSKA (reference sequence). CDR3 length: 16 amino acids. V trimming: 1 base; J trimming: 2 bases; junction bases outside the gene matches: 8.

This sequence joins TRBV20-1 and TRBJ1-2; 9 nucleotides align to TRBD1. Sequencing used PBMCs, obtained at surgery. The receptor was isolated from a male donor with early-stage non-small cell lung cancer. The CDR3 sequence: CSARVLRDRANYGYTF. Here the CDR3 DNA reads TGCAGTGCTAGAGTGCTTAGGGACAGGGCGAACTATGGCTACACCTTC.